Below, 10 T cell receptor beta chains from the same sample are listed, as sequenced in a study of shared clonotypes between healthy human individuals. The table came from immunoSEQ multiplex PCR; TCRdb's copy has only in-frame clones and leaves some out. Of millions of clones listed, 85% to 95% are singletons. The sequenced sample consisted of naive CD4+ T cells sorted from blood. Subset defined: CD45RA+ positively selected. These receptor sequences come from a man aged 18 to 30 in good health.

This chain connects TRBV19 to TRBJ1-2; a weak D match, TRBD1 (6 bases). Germline loops: CDR1 LNHDA, CDR2 SQIVND (reference sequence). Trimming removed 6 bases at V and 4 bases at J, with 6 bases between. The CDR3 has 11 amino acids. The CDR3 here is CASRDSYGYTF. The CDR3, as DNA: TGTGCCAGTAGGGACAGCTATGGCTACACCTTC.

The J gene is TRBJ1-4, the V gene TRBV2; D might be TRBD1 (5 bases). Germline assignment: CDR1 SNHLY and CDR2 FYNNEI. Trimming took off 7 bases at V and 8 bases at J, with 17 bases between the two ends. The CDR3 length is 14 residues. In DNA form, the CDR3 reads TGTGCCAGCAATTGGCAGGGAAATTCCGAAAAACTGTTTTTT. Its protein product is CASNWQGNSEKLFF.

The CDR3 here is CAWSVGNGPYEQYF. For the CDR3, the DNA is TGTGCCTGGAGTGTTGGGAACGGACCCTACGAGCAGTACTTC. The chain uses TRBV30 and TRBJ2-7; the D is unclear. Germline CDR1 and CDR2: GTSNPN and SVGIG (reference sequence). This CDR3 contains 14 residues. Trimming took off 0 bases at V and 2 bases at J, with 11 bases between the two ends.

The V and J genes are TRBV5-2 and TRBJ1-2. TRBV5-2 is listed as a pseudogene. The CDR3 contains 16 residues. The chain's CDR3 is CASKTSREYETYGYTF. The CDR3 DNA reads as TGTGCCAGCAAAACATCGAGAGAGTACGAGACCTATGGCTACACCTTC.

This clone appeared once. The chain carries TRBV7-9 and TRBJ1-2; D remains ambiguous. This CDR3 has 18 amino acids. V was pared by 1 base and J by 4 bases, with 22 bases between. The V gene's germline CDR1 is SEHNR and CDR2 FQNEAQ (reference sequence). The CDR3 sequence: CASSLGHQSGSIFYGYTF. CDR3 nucleotide sequence: TGTGCCAGCAGCTTAGGACATCAGTCGGGGAGTATTTTCTATGGCTACACCTTC.

This chain joins TRBV10-3 and TRBJ2-7; tentative D call: TRBD2 (5 bases). The CDR3 contains 12 residues. Trimming pared 6 bases from V and 6 bases from J, leaving 12 bases between. Germline V gene sequence: CDR1 ENHRY, CDR2 SYGVKD. The CDR3 DNA follows: TGTGCCATCAGGCGGGCCCCAACCGAGCAGTACTTC. This sequence encodes CAIRRAPTEQYF.

DNA for the CDR3: TGTGCCAGCAGTAACGCCGGGACTACCTACAATGAGCAGTTCTTC. Protein sequence: CASSNAGTTYNEQFF. The V call is TRBV5-6, the J call TRBJ2-1; TRBD2 agrees at 7 bases. Germline lookup yields CDR1 SGHDT and CDR2 YYEEEE. The CDR3 loop spans 15 amino acids. With 5 bases clipped from V and 2 bases from J, the junction kept 7 bases outside the gene matches.

The gene calls are TRBV7-8 and TRBJ2-7; 9 positions agree with TRBD2. This CDR3 comprises 15 residues. CDR1 SGHVS and CDR2 FQNEAQ come from the germline V gene. The junction had 8 bases not matched to a gene; V was cut back by 5 bases and J by 3 bases. The CDR3, as DNA: TGTGCCAGCAGCCCAGAGGGAGCGGGGGGCTACGAGCAGTACTTC. Translating gives CASSPEGAGGYEQYF. Looking up the rest from reference TRBV7-8 and TRBJ2-7 gives the full variable domain: GAGVSQSPRYKVAKRGQDVALRCDPISGHVSLFWYQQALGQGPEFLTYFQNEAQLDKSGLPSDRFFAERPEGSVSTLKIQRTQQEDSAVYLCASSPEGAGGYEQYFGPGTRLTVT.

V and J are TRBV5-6 and TRBJ1-6; D is undetermined. Germline CDR1 SGHDT, CDR2 YYEEEE. This CDR3 has 14 residues. Trimming left V 2 bases short and J 6 bases short, with 9 bases between. DNA of the CDR3: TGTGCCAGCAGCTTATCCGGATTTAATTCACCCCTCCACTTT. It encodes CASSLSGFNSPLHF.

The chain is built from TRBV19 and TRBJ1-2; a possible D gene is TRBD1 (5 bases). V lost 3 bases to trimming and J lost 4 bases, with 12 bases between them. The CDR3 consists of 14 residues. The germline V gene encodes CDR1 LNHDA and CDR2 SQIVND (reference sequence). Here the CDR3 reads CASSISQGIYGYTF. As DNA, the CDR3 is TGTGCCAGTAGTATTAGCCAGGGAATCTATGGCTACACCTTC.